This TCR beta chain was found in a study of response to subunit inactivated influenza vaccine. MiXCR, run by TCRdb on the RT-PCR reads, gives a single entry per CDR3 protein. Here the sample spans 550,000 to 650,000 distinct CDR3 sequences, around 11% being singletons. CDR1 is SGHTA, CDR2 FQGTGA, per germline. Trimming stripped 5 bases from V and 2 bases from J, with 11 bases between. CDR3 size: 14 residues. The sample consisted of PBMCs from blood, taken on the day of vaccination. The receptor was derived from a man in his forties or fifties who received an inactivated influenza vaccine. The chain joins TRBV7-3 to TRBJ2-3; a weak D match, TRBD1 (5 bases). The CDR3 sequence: CASSISGHTDTQYF. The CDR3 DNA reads TGTGCCAGCAGCATCTCAGGGCACACAGATACGCAGTATTTT.